Sequencing of this T cell receptor beta chain was carried out in a study of CD8+ T cells in alopecia areata. Findings of the study overall: Affected lesional scalp, above all in alopecia totalis/universalis, was more clonal than normal scalp. Sharing of TCR sequences between patients (possibly for HLA-related reasons) was less clear than in mice.

Extracted from the samples, RNA was reverse transcribed into cDNA to serve as the sequencing template. This table comes from immunoSEQ multiplex PCR, and its TCRdb copy is limited to in-frame clones, with some not included. The data contain some 200,000 clones, 45% to 70% of them singletons. This clone was picked up a small number of times. Its matching antigen is unknown. V was shortened by 1 base and J by 5 bases, with 11 bases between the two germline ends. The CDR3 runs 14 residues. Germline V gives CDR1 LNHDA, CDR2 SQIVND (reference sequence). The sequenced sample was CD8+ T cells sorted from blood. V usage is TRBV19 and J usage is TRBJ1-1, with D possibly TRBD1 on 6 matching bases. This TCR was recovered from a human donor in good health. The chain's CDR3 is CASSIGGRGTEAFF. In nucleotides, the CDR3 is TGTGCCAGTAGTATAGGCGGCAGGGGAACTGAAGCTTTCTTT.